This T cell receptor beta chain was recorded in a study of cytomegalovirus exposure and HLA in healthy donors. PCR employed 60 Vbeta and 13 Jbeta primers. Clones were read by immunoSEQ multiplex PCR, and TCRdb kept only the in-frame ones, dropping some. The data show about 170,000 clones, with less than 80% seen just once and 2.5% to 3% held by the top ten. V was clipped by 3 bases and J by 4 bases, with 5 bases between them. Germline V gives CDR1 SQVTM, CDR2 ANQGSEA. The CDR3 has 11 residues. As for this clone: The antigen is unknown.

Study observations and caveats: A prior analysis recorded that most TCR beta V segments were productive about 90% or about 30% of the time. Researchers reported that three CMV-associated chains were confirmed in vitro as CMV antigen-specific.

The TCR comes from a man aged 35-49 years in good health and CMV-seronegative. Sequencing input: PBMCs. The chain joins TRBV29-1 to TRBJ2-3; D is ambiguous. In nucleotides, the CDR3 is TGCAGCGTTGACCCAGCAGATACGCAGTATTTT. It is translated as CSVDPADTQYF.